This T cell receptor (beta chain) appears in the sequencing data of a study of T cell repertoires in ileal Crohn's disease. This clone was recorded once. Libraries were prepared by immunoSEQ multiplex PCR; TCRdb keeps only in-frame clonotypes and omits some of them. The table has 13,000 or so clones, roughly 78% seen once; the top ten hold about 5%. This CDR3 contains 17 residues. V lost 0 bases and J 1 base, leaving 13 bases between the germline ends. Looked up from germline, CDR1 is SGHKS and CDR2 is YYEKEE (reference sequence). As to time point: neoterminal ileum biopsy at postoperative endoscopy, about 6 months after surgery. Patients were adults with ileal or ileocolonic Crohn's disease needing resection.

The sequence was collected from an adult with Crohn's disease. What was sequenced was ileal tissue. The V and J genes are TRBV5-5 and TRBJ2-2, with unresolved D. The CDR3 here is CASSLGDSRLNTGELFF. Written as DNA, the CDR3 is TGTGCCAGCAGCTTGGGAGATTCCAGGTTGAACACCGGGGAGCTGTTTTTT.